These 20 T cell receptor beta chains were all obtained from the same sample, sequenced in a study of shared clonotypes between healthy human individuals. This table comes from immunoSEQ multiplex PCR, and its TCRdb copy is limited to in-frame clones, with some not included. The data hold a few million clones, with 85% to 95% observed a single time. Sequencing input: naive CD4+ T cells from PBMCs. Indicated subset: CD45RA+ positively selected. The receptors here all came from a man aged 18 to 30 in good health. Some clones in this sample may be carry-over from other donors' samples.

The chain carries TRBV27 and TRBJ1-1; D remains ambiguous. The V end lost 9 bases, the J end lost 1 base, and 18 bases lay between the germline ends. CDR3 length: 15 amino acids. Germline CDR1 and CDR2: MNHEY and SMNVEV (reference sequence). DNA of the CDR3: TGTGCCAGATCCTCGACACAGAATTCGAACACTGAAGCTTTCTTT. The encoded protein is CARSSTQNSNTEAFF.

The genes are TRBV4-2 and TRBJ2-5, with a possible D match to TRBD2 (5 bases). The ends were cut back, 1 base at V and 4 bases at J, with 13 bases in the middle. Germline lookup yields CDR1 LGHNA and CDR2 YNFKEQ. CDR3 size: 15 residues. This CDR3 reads CASSQGHPEGETQYF. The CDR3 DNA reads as TGTGCCAGCAGCCAAGGGCACCCTGAGGGAGAGACCCAGTACTTC.

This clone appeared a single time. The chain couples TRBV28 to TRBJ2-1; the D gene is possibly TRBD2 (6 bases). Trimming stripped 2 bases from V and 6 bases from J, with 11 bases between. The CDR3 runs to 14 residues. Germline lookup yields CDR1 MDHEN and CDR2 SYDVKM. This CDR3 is CASSLGLAINEQFF. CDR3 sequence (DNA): TGTGCCAGCAGTTTAGGCCTAGCGATCAATGAGCAGTTCTTC.

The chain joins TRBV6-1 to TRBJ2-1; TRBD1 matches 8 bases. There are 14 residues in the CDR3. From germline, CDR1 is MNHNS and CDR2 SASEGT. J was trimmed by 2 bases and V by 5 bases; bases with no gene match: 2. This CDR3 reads CASSRTGPYNEQFF. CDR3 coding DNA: TGTGCCAGCAGTCGGACAGGGCCCTACAATGAGCAGTTCTTC.

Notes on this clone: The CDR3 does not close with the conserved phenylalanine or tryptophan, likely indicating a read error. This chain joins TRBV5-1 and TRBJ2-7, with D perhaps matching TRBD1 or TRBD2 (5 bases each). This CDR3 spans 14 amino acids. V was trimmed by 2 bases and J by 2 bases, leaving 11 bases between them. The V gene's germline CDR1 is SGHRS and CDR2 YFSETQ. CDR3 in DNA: TGCGCCAGCAGCTTTGGGACGGGAACCTACGAGCAGTACCTC. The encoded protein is CASSFGTGTYEQYL.

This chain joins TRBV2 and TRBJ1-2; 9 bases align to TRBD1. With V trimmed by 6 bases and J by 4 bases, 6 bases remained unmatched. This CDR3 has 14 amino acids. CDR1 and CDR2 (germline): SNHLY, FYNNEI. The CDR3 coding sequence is TGTGCCAGCAGAGACAGGGGGACGGGCTATGGCTACACCTTC. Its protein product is CASRDRGTGYGYTF. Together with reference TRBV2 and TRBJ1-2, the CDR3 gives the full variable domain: EPEVTQTPSHQVTQMGQEVILRCVPISNHLYFYWYRQILGQKVEFLVSFYNNEISEKSEIFDDQFSVERPDGSNFTLKIRSTKLEDSAMYFCASRDRGTGYGYTFGSGTRLTVV.

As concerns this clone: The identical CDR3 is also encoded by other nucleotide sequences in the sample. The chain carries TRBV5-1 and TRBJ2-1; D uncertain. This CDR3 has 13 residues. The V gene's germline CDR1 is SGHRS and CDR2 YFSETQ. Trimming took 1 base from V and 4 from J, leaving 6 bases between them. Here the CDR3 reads CASSLLGYNEQFF. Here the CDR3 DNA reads TGCGCCAGCAGCTTGTTGGGTTACAATGAGCAGTTCTTC. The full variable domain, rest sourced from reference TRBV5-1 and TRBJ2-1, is KAGVTQTPRYLIKTRGQQVTLSCSPISGHRSVSWYQQTPGQGLQFLFEYFSETQRNKGNFPGRFSGRQFSNSRSEMNVSTLELGDSALYLCASSLLGYNEQFFGPGTRLTVL.

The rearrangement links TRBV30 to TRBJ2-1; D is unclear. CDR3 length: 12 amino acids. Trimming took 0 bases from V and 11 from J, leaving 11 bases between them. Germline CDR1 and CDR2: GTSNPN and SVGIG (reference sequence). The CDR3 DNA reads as TGTGCCTGGAGTGTGGGCCCCTCGCAGCAGTTCTTC. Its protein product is CAWSVGPSQQFF.

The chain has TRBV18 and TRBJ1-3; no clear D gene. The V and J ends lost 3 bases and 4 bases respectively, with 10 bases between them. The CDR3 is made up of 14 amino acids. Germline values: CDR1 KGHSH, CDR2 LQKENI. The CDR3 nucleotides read TGTGCCAGCTCACCCCAGAGATTGGGAAACACCATATATTTT. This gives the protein CASSPQRLGNTIYF.

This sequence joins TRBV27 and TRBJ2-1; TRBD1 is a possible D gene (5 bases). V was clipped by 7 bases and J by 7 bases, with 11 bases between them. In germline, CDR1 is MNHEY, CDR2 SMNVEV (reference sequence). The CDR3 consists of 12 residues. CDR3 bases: TGTGCCAGCACGGGTTACAGGAATGAGCAGTTCTTC. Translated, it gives CASTGYRNEQFF.

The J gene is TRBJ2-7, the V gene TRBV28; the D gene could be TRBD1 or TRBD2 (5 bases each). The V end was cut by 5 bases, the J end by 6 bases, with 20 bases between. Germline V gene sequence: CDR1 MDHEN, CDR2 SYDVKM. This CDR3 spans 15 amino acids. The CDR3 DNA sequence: TGTGCCAGCAGTAGCGGACAACCAGGTCCCCCCGAGCAGTACTTC. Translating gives CASSSGQPGPPEQYF.

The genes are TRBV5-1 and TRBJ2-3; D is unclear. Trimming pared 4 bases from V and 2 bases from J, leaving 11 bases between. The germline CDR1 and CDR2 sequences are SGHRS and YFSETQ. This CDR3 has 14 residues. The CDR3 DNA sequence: TGCGCCAGCAGCGTCGACAAGACCACAGATACGCAGTATTTT. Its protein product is CASSVDKTTDTQYF.

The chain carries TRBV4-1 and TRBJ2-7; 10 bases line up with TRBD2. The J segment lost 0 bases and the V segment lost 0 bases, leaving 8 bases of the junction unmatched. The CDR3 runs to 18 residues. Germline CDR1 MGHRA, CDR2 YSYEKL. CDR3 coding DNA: TGCGCCAGCAGCCAAGAGGCGATGCTAGCGGGAGCCTCCTACGAGCAGTACTTC. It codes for CASSQEAMLAGASYEQYF.

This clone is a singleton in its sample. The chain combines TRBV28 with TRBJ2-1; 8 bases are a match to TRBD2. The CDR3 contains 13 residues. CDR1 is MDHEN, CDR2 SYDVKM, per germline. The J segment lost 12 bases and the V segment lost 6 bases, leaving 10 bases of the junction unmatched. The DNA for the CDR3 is TGTGCCAGCAGCCTCCGAGCGGGAGTGACGCAGTTCTTC. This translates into CASSLRAGVTQFF.

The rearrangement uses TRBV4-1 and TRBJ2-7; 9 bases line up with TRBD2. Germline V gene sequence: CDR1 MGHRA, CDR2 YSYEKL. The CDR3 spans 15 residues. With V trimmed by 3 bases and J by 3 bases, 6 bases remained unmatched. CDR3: CASSQGLALIYEQYF. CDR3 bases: TGCGCCAGCAGCCAGGGACTAGCTTTAATCTACGAGCAGTACTTC.

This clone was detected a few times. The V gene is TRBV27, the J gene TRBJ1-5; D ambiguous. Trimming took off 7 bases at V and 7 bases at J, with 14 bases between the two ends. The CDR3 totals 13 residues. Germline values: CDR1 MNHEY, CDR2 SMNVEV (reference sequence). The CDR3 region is CASTDDQRQPQHF. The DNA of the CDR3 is TGTGCCAGCACCGACGATCAAAGGCAGCCCCAGCATTTT.

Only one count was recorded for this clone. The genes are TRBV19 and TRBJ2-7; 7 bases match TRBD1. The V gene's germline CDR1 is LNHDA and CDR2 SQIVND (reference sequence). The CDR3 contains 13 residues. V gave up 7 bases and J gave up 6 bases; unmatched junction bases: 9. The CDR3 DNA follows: TGTGCCAGTAAGGGAACGACAGGGATCGAGCAGTACTTC. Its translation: CASKGTTGIEQYF.

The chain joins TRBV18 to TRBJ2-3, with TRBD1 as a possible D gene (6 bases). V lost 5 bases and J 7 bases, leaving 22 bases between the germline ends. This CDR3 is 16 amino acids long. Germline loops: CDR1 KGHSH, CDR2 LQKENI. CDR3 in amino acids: CASSAASTGTAYTQYF. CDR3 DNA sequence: TGTGCCAGCTCAGCGGCCTCGACAGGAACGGCATATACGCAGTATTTT.

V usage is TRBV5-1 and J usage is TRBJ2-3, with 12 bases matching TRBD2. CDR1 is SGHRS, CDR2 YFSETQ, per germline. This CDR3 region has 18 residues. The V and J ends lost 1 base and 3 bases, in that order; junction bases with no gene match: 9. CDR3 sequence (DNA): TGCGCCAGCAGCTTGATGGCTAGCGGGAGGGCGACTACAGATACGCAGTATTTT. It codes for CASSLMASGRATTDTQYF.

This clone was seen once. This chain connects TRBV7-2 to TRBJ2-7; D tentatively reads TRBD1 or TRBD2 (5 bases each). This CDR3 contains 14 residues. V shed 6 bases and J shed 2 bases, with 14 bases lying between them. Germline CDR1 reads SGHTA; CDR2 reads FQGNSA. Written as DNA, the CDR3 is TGTGCCAGCAGTTCCAAGTGGGGACCCTACGAGCAGTACTTC. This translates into CASSSKWGPYEQYF.